The 28 T cell receptor beta chains below were found in one sample sequenced in a study of blood T cell repertoires in COVID-19. Produced via immunoSEQ multiplex PCR; TCRdb's table is partial and in-frame only. The sample lists some 220,000 clones, 75% to 90% occurring once. Sample: peripheral blood. The source of these receptors is a woman aged 70-85 years with COVID-19, enrolled during active disease.

Only a few counts were recorded for this clone. This chain joins TRBV9 and TRBJ1-1; 7 bases agree with TRBD1. V lost 0 bases and J lost 4; bases outside the gene matches: 9. Germline CDR1 is SGDLS and CDR2 is YYNGEE. The CDR3 runs 16 residues. The chain's CDR3 is CASSVAGQSYGTEAFF. In DNA, the CDR3 is TGTGCCAGCAGCGTAGCGGGACAGTCTTATGGCACTGAAGCTTTCTTT.

The CDR3 region has the DNA TGTGCCAGCAGTTACTCGCTCGCGGAGCTACAGGATGAGCAGTTCTTC. Translated, it gives CASSYSLAELQDEQFF. The rearrangement joins TRBV6-5 to TRBJ2-1; D is perhaps TRBD1 (5 bases). Trimming pared 0 bases from V and 8 bases from J, leaving 17 bases between. The CDR3 extends over 16 amino acids. Germline CDR1 is MNHEY and CDR2 is SVGAGI.

The chain uses TRBV2 and TRBJ2-7; 7 bases line up with TRBD1. This CDR3 has 14 residues. Germline V lookup: CDR1 SNHLY, CDR2 FYNNEI. The V gene end was trimmed by 5 bases and the J gene end by 3 bases; junction bases not matched to a gene: 7. The CDR3 nucleotides are TGTGCCAGCAGTAGGAATAGGGACAGCTACGAGCAGTACTTC. Translated: CASSRNRDSYEQYF.

The chain is built from TRBV2 and TRBJ2-7; 9 positions agree with TRBD1. The CDR3 sequence is 14 residues long. The V gene's germline CDR1 is SNHLY and CDR2 FYNNEI. V lost 2 bases, J lost 7 bases, and 6 bases stayed unmatched. The CDR3: CASSESDRGREQYF. The CDR3 bases are TGTGCCAGCAGTGAATCGGACAGGGGTAGGGAGCAGTACTTC.

CDR3 sequence reads: CASSRGVPGNTIYF. As DNA, the CDR3 is TGTGCCAGCTCCAGGGGAGTTCCTGGAAACACCATATATTTT. The genes are TRBV5-8 and TRBJ1-3; TRBD1 might be the D (6 bases). Germline values: CDR1 SGHTS, CDR2 YDEGEE. Trimming took off 7 bases at V and 2 bases at J, with 13 bases between the two ends. This CDR3 has 14 amino acids.

The rearrangement uses TRBV11-3 and TRBJ1-1, with a tentative D call TRBD1 (6 bases). The CDR3 runs 15 residues. Trimming took 1 base from V and 4 from J, leaving 13 bases between them. The germline V gene has CDR1 SGHNT and CDR2 YENEEA. The CDR3 DNA sequence: TGTGCCAGCAGCTTAGGGGGGGGCGGATTCACTGAAGCTTTCTTT. Translating it yields CASSLGGGGFTEAFF. Complete variable domain (other parts from reference TRBV11-3 and TRBJ1-1): EAGVVQSPRYKIIEKKQPVAFWCNPISGHNTLYWYLQNLGQGPELLIRYENEEAVDDSQLPKDRFSAERLKGVDSTLKIQPAELGDSAVYLCASSLGGGGFTEAFFGQGTRLTVV.

This chain joins TRBV2 and TRBJ2-2; 10 bases match TRBD2. The CDR3 extends over 19 amino acids. The junction had 9 bases not matched to a gene; V was cut back by 2 bases and J by 0 bases. The germline V gene encodes CDR1 SNHLY and CDR2 FYNNEI. CDR3 nucleotide sequence: TGTGCCAGCAGTGAAATCCTAGCGGGGGTAGACGCGAACACCGGGGAGCTGTTTTTT. Translating gives CASSEILAGVDANTGELFF.

V usage is TRBV24-1 and J usage is TRBJ2-3; D gene uncertain. V lost 6 bases to trimming and J lost 1 base, with 7 bases between them. The CDR3 spans 13 residues. Germline V gives CDR1 KGHDR, CDR2 SFDVKD. DNA of the CDR3: TGTGCCACCAGTACAGCCCGCACAGATACGCAGTATTTT. It codes for CATSTARTDTQYF.

This chain uses TRBV6-5 with TRBJ1-6; D is unresolved. The CDR3 consists of 14 residues. CDR1 is MNHEY, CDR2 SVGAGI, per germline. The V end was cut by 10 bases, the J end by 7 bases, with 17 bases between. The CDR3 protein is CATSVAGGNSPLHF. Here the CDR3 DNA reads TGTGCCACCAGCGTGGCAGGCGGGAATTCACCCCTCCACTTT.

The chain has TRBV11-1 and TRBJ1-1; a possible D gene is TRBD1 (5 bases). This CDR3 has 13 amino acids. Germline V gene lookup returns CDR1 SGHAT and CDR2 FQDESV (reference sequence). V lost 2 bases, J lost 6 bases, and 10 bases lay in between. In DNA form, the CDR3 reads TGTGCCAGCAGCTTATCCAGGGCGGCTGAAGCTTTCTTT. Translated: CASSLSRAAEAFF.

V gene TRBV19 combines with J gene TRBJ1-1; perhaps TRBD1 as D (5 bases). This CDR3 has 13 residues. V lost 6 bases, J lost 2 bases, and 10 bases lay in between. Germline-derived CDR1 and CDR2 are LNHDA and SQIVND (reference sequence). The CDR3 DNA is TGTGCCAGTAGGCGGGGCGCTAACACTGAAGCTTTCTTT. It encodes CASRRGANTEAFF. Full variable domain (missing parts from reference TRBV19 and TRBJ1-1): DGGITQSPKYLFRKEGQNVTLSCEQNLNHDAMYWYRQDPGQGLRLIYYSQIVNDFQKGDIAEGYSVSREKKESFPLTVTSAQKNPTAFYLCASRRGANTEAFFGQGTRLTVV.

This clone was detected ten times or more. The rearrangement uses TRBV30 and TRBJ1-1, with 8 bases that match TRBD1. Germline V gives CDR1 GTSNPN, CDR2 SVGIG (reference sequence). With 1 base clipped from V and 3 bases from J, the junction kept 10 bases outside the gene matches. The CDR3 spans 16 residues. The CDR3 loop reads CAWSALITGGDTEAFF. The CDR3 DNA reads as TGTGCCTGGAGTGCGCTCATTACAGGGGGGGACACTGAAGCTTTCTTT.

This clone showed up just a few times. The chain carries TRBV2 and TRBJ1-5, with TRBD1 matching 7 bases. The ends lost 7 bases at V and 5 bases at J; junction bases unmatched: 11. The CDR3 loop spans 15 amino acids. Germline assignment: CDR1 SNHLY and CDR2 FYNNEI. In DNA form, the CDR3 reads TGTGCCAGCATGGTTCAGGAGGGGGCTCATCAGCCCCAGCATTTT. Protein: CASMVQEGAHQPQHF.

V gene TRBV5-1 combines with J gene TRBJ2-2; 11 bases line up with TRBD2. The CDR3 covers 17 residues. The ends lost 4 bases at V and 2 bases at J; junction bases unmatched: 7. Per the germline V gene, CDR1 is SGHRS and CDR2 is YFSETQ. The CDR3 spells CASSPSGLAVNTGELFF. Written as DNA, the CDR3 is TGCGCCAGCAGCCCGTCGGGACTAGCGGTTAACACCGGGGAGCTGTTTTTT. Full variable domain (rest looked up from reference TRBV5-1 and TRBJ2-2): KAGVTQTPRYLIKTRGQQVTLSCSPISGHRSVSWYQQTPGQGLQFLFEYFSETQRNKGNFPGRFSGRQFSNSRSEMNVSTLELGDSALYLCASSPSGLAVNTGELFFGEGSRLTVL.

The rearrangement joins TRBV3-1 (or the pseudogene TRBV3-2) to TRBJ1-1; D remains unclear. Germline assignment: CDR1 LGHDT and CDR2 YNNKEL (reference sequence). V lost 2 bases to trimming and J lost 0 bases, with 7 bases between them. The length of the CDR3 is 14 residues. This CDR3 is CASSQYSMNTEAFF. DNA of the CDR3: TGTGCCAGCAGCCAATACTCGATGAACACTGAAGCTTTCTTT.

A few counts support this clone. V and J are TRBV6-2 or TRBV6-3 and TRBJ1-1; no reliable D call. CDR1 is MNHEY, CDR2 SVGEGT, per germline. The CDR3 sequence is 17 residues long. The V and J ends lost 2 bases and 0 bases respectively, with 16 bases between them. DNA for the CDR3: TGTGCCAGCAGTTACAGATACCCCCAGGTGGTGAACACTGAAGCTTTCTTT. It encodes CASSYRYPQVVNTEAFF.

This chain connects TRBV5-1 to TRBJ2-1; the D gene is possibly TRBD1 (5 bases). V shed 6 bases and J shed 3 bases, with 13 bases lying between them. CDR1 is SGHRS, CDR2 YFSETQ, per germline. CDR3 length: 14 residues. The CDR3 sequence is CASNRGPDYNEQFF. For the CDR3, the DNA is TGCGCCAGCAATAGGGGTCCCGACTACAATGAGCAGTTCTTC.

On this clone: Its ends do not fully match the called genes, so a read error is possible. This sequence joins TRBV2 and TRBJ1-1, with 8 positions matching TRBD1. Germline V gene sequence: CDR1 SNHLY, CDR2 FYNNEI. The CDR3 loop spans 14 amino acids. The CDR3 bases are TGTGCCAGCAGAGCCGGGACAGGCAATGGGGTTTCAATCTTT. This codes for CASRAGTGNGVSIF.

V and J are TRBV14 and TRBJ1-6; D is possibly TRBD1 (5 bases). This CDR3 contains 15 residues. With 0 bases removed from V and 5 bases from J, the gap between germline ends came to 8 bases. Germline assignment: CDR1 SGHDN and CDR2 FVKESK. The CDR3 region is CASSQDLQDNSPLHF. The CDR3 DNA is TGTGCCAGCAGCCAAGATCTACAGGATAATTCACCCCTCCACTTT.

A single count supports this clone. The chain combines TRBV5-6 with TRBJ2-5; D is unresolved. Trimming cost V 4 bases and J 1 base, with 8 bases left between them. CDR3 length: 13 amino acids. CDR1 SGHDT and CDR2 YYEEEE come from the germline V gene. The CDR3 DNA reads as TGTGCCAGCAGCGGCGGATTCCAAGAGACCCAGTACTTC. As protein: CASSGGFQETQYF.

The chain uses TRBV24-1 and TRBJ2-3; TRBD1 agrees at 10 bases. The CDR3 totals 18 residues. Germline V gives CDR1 KGHDR, CDR2 SFDVKD. V dropped 4 bases and J dropped 5; count of bases not matched to a gene: 14. The CDR3 DNA reads TGTGCCACCAGTGACCCCGGGACAGGGGAAAGGAGTCGAGATACGCAGTATTTT. It yields the protein CATSDPGTGERSRDTQYF.

The rearrangement joins TRBV9 to TRBJ2-1, with 9 bases lining up with TRBD1. Trimming took 5 bases from V and 7 from J; bases not matched to a gene: 10. The germline V gene encodes CDR1 SGDLS and CDR2 YYNGEE. The CDR3 length is 15 residues. The CDR3 region has the DNA TGTGCCAGCAGAGCTACCGGGACAGGGAAGAATGAGCAGTTCTTC. Protein sequence: CASRATGTGKNEQFF.

The J gene is TRBJ2-2, the V gene TRBV5-4, with D hard to call. CDR3 length: 12 amino acids. Per the germline V gene, CDR1 is SGHNT and CDR2 is YYREEE (reference sequence). Trimming pared 3 bases from V and 8 bases from J, leaving 8 bases between. CDR3 DNA: TGTGCCAGCAGCTCCTTACTGGGGGAGCTGTTTTTT. Its translation is CASSSLLGELFF.

J is TRBJ2-1 and V is TRBV4-3; D is unresolved. Trimming cost V 4 bases and J 0 bases, with 10 bases left between them. The CDR3 extends over 15 amino acids. CDR1 is LGHNA, CDR2 YSLEER, per germline. In nucleotides, the CDR3 is TGCGCCAGCAGCCCCCGGGTGAGCTCCTACAATGAGCAGTTCTTC. This translates into CASSPRVSSYNEQFF.

The rearrangement uses TRBV7-8 and TRBJ1-1; 8 bases map to TRBD1. With 4 bases clipped from V and 4 bases from J, the junction kept 8 bases outside the gene matches. Germline CDR1 is SGHVS and CDR2 is FQNEAQ. This CDR3 has 15 residues. The CDR3 is CASSSDRVAGTEAFF. The CDR3 DNA is TGTGCCAGCAGCTCGGACAGGGTAGCGGGCACTGAAGCTTTCTTT.

The chain recombines TRBV30 with TRBJ2-5, with D maybe TRBD1 (5 bases). V was clipped by 0 bases and J by 5 bases, with 10 bases between them. Germline V gene data show CDR1 as GTSNPN and CDR2 as SVGIG (reference sequence). The CDR3 has 13 amino acids. As DNA, the CDR3 is TGTGCCTGGAGTGTGGCAGGGAAGGAGACCCAGTACTTC. It is translated as CAWSVAGKETQYF. The complete variable domain, with remaining parts taken from reference TRBV30 and TRBJ2-5, reads SQTIHQWPATLVQPVGSPLSLECTVEGTSNPNLYWYRQAAGRGLQLLFYSVGIGQISSEVPQNLSASRPQDRQFILSSKKLLLSDSGFYLCAWSVAGKETQYFGPGTRLLVL.

The genes are TRBV27 and TRBJ2-7; tentative D call: TRBD1 (5 bases). V shed 0 bases and J shed 2 bases, with 20 bases lying between them. The CDR3 is made up of 18 amino acids. Germline values: CDR1 MNHEY, CDR2 SMNVEV (reference sequence). CDR3 loop: CASSLSILSRGGTYEQYF. As DNA, the CDR3 is TGTGCCAGCAGTTTATCGATTTTGAGTAGGGGTGGGACCTACGAGCAGTACTTC.

The CDR3 spells CASSQSGVGQETQYF. The CDR3 DNA reads as TGTGCCAGCAGTCAAAGCGGAGTTGGGCAAGAGACCCAGTACTTC. This chain uses TRBV28 with TRBJ2-5; D possibly corresponds to TRBD2 (5 bases). V was trimmed by 5 bases and J by 2 bases, leaving 15 bases between them. Per germline, CDR1 MDHEN and CDR2 SYDVKM. This CDR3 has 15 residues.